The rows below give T cell receptor beta chains drawn from one sample of a study of shared clonotypes between healthy human individuals. The method was immunoSEQ multiplex PCR; TCRdb's version includes in-frame clones alone and lacks a portion of them. This sample has millions of clones, with about 95% found just once. The source material was naive CD8+ T cells sorted from blood. The receptors were gathered from a man aged 18-30 years in good health. CDR3s include the opening cysteine and the closing phenylalanine or tryptophan. The D gene is left open where the match is weak. Rows give clone size only sometimes, using once, few, many, or a class for an expanded clone.

d_gene	abundance	j_gene	v_gene	CDR3aa	CDR3nt
.	.	TRBJ2-5	TRBV5-6	CASSSYWGSEWETQYF	TGTGCCAGCAGCTCGTACTGGGGATCAGAGTGGGAGACCCAGTACTTC
.	.	TRBJ2-1	TRBV14	CASSHNEGRHNEQFF	TGTGCCAGCAGCCATAACGAGGGCAGGCACAATGAGCAGTTCTTC
.	.	TRBJ2-1	TRBV13	CASRGGHNEQFF	TGTGCCAGCAGGGGTGGTCACAATGAGCAGTTCTTC
.	.	TRBJ1-1	TRBV6-5	CASSSQGVGTEAFF	TGTGCCAGCAGCTCCCAGGGTGTAGGCACTGAAGCTTTCTTT
.	.	TRBJ1-2	TRBV7-9	CASSLGKGSTNYGYTF	TGTGCCAGCAGCTTAGGGAAGGGGTCCACTAACTATGGCTACACCTTC
.	.	TRBJ1-1	TRBV2	CASSEFTGSSEAFF	TGTGCCAGCAGTGAGTTCACAGGGTCAAGTGAAGCTTTCTTT
.	few	TRBJ1-2	TRBV15	CATRPGKGYGYTF	TGTGCCACCAGGCCGGGTAAGGGCTATGGCTACACCTTC
TRBD1	.	TRBJ2-1	TRBV5-1	CASSLKQGARNEQFF	TGCGCCAGCAGCTTAAAACAGGGGGCTCGGAATGAGCAGTTCTTC
TRBD2	.	TRBJ2-2	TRBV10-3	CAIMSGGMVGELFF	TGTGCCATCATGAGCGGGGGGATGGTCGGGGAGCTGTTTTTT
.	.	TRBJ2-7	TRBV4-3	CASSQYLAASYEQYF	TGCGCCAGCAGCCAATACCTAGCAGCCTCCTACGAGCAGTACTTC
.	.	TRBJ2-7	TRBV7-8	CASSLDGTFGAYEQYF	TGTGCCAGCAGCTTAGACGGGACATTCGGTGCCTACGAGCAGTACTTC
.	.	TRBJ1-5	TRBV27	CASSSYSNQPQHF	TGTGCCAGCAGTTCCTATAGCAATCAGCCCCAGCATTTT
TRBD1	.	TRBJ2-2	TRBV9	CASSEGQGRTGELFF	TGTGCCAGCAGCGAGGGACAGGGTAGGACCGGGGAGCTGTTTTTT
.	.	TRBJ2-2	TRBV19	CASSGPGELFF	TGTGCCAGTAGTGGACCCGGGGAGCTGTTTTTT
TRBD1	.	TRBJ2-1	TRBV29-1	CSVLQGSFYNEQFF	TGCAGCGTCCTACAGGGGTCGTTCTACAATGAGCAGTTCTTC